This TCR beta chain is drawn from a study of Ad26.COV2.S vaccination and SARS-CoV-2 variants. Treatment meaning: some 19 received Ad26.COV2.S at low or high dose, single or two shots; roughly 5 received placebo; per-sample allocation not given. Specimens were obtained on day 63 following the first vaccine or placebo injection. The repertoire was sequenced with immunoSEQ multiplex PCR; TCRdb's copy has only in-frame clones and lacks some. The table includes some 340,000 clones, around four fifths detected once. V gave up 1 base and J gave up 6 bases, with 10 bases separating them. Germline V gene data show CDR1 as MNHEY and CDR2 as SVGAGI. This CDR3 has 15 amino acids. This clone appeared a few times.

The origin of this receptor is a person between 18 and 60 years old who received the Ad26.COV2.S COVID-19 vaccine or a placebo. This material consisted of peripheral blood, taken in a trial of Ad26.COV2.S vaccine versus placebo. V gene TRBV6-5 combines with J gene TRBJ1-6; D may be TRBD1 (5 bases). The DNA of the CDR3 is TGTGCCAGCAGTTACTTCGGGACTGCTAATTCACCCCTCCACTTT. Translating it yields CASSYFGTANSPLHF.